This TCR beta chain appears in the sequencing data of a study of blood T cell repertoires in COVID-19. At the level of the study: Donors in the United States, Italy and Spain gave samples during acute or convalescent COVID-19. From T cells, B-cell-depleted T cells, or PBMCs came the material, which was cDNA or gDNA.

The germline gives CDR1 SGHDT, CDR2 YYEEEE. CDR3 length: 12 amino acids. The ends were cut back, 1 base at V and 10 bases at J, with 12 bases in the middle. In the original workflow: From reference gene primer amplification, estimates of nucleated cell counts were derived. Measured with immunoSEQ multiplex PCR; TCRdb has only the in-frame clones, and not every one. That table gives V, J and clone size, and the DNA gave D and trimming. The sample records fewer than 350,000 clones, 88% being singletons. V gene TRBV5-6 combines with J gene TRBJ2-7, with D possibly TRBD2 on 5 matching bases. Sequenced input: peripheral blood. The TCR originated in a man between 18 and 35 years old with active or convalescent COVID-19. The CDR3 region has the DNA TGTGCCAGCAGCTTGTCTGCGGGCGGTCAGTACTTC. This gives the protein CASSLSAGGQYF. The variable domain in full, completed from reference TRBV5-6 and TRBJ2-7, reads DAGVTQSPTHLIKTRGQQVTLRCSPKSGHDTVSWYQQALGQGPQFIFQYYEEEERQRGNFPDRFSGHQFPNYSSELNVNALLLGDSALYLCASSLSAGGQYFGPGTRLTVT.